Sequencing of this T cell receptor beta chain was carried out in a study of cytomegalovirus exposure and HLA in healthy donors. Both 60 Vbeta primers and 13 Jbeta primers went into the PCR. Some clones are missing from TCRdb's copy, which holds only in-frame ones; the method was immunoSEQ multiplex PCR. The top ten hold approximately 1.9% of the sample, which has about 200,000 clones, around nine tenths seen once. This CDR3 is built from 15 residues. After removal of 5 bases from V and 7 bases from J, the junction contained 6 bases not matched to a gene. Germline assignment: CDR1 MNHEY and CDR2 SMNVEV (reference sequence).

Sequenced sample: PBMCs. The V call is TRBV27, the J call TRBJ1-4, with TRBD1 identical over 11 bases. The TCR was taken from a woman in her late teens or twenties in good health and CMV-seronegative. The CDR3 region is CASSLRTGGGEKLFF. CDR3 nucleotide sequence: TGTGCCAGCAGTCTAAGGACAGGGGGCGGTGAAAAACTGTTTTTT.